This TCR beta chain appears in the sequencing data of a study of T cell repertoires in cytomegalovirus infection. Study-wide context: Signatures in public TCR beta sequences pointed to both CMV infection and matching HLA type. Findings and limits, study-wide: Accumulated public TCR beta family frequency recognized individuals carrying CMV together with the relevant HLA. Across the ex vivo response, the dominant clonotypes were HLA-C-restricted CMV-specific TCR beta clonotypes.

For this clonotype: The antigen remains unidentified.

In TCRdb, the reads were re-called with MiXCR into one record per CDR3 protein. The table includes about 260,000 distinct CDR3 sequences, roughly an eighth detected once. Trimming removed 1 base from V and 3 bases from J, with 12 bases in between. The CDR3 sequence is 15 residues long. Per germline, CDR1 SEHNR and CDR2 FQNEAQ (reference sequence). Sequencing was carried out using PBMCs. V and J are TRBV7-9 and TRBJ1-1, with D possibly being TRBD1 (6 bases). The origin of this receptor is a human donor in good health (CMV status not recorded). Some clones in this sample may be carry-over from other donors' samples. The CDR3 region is CASSLVEGGDTEAFF. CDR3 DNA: TGTGCCAGCAGCTTAGTTGAAGGGGGGGACACTGAAGCTTTCTTT.